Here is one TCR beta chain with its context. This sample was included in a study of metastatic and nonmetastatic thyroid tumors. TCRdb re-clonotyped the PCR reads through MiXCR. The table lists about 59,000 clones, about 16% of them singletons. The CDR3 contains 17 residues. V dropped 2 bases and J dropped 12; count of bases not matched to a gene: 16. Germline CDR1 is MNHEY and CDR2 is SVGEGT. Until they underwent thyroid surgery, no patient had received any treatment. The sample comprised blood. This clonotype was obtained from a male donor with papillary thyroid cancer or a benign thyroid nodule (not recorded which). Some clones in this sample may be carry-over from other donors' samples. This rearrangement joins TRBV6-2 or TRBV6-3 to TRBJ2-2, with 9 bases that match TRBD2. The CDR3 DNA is TGTGCCAGCAGTTACCGACCCGTGACTAGCGGAGTGGGGCAGCTGTTTTTT. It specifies CASSYRPVTSGVGQLFF.